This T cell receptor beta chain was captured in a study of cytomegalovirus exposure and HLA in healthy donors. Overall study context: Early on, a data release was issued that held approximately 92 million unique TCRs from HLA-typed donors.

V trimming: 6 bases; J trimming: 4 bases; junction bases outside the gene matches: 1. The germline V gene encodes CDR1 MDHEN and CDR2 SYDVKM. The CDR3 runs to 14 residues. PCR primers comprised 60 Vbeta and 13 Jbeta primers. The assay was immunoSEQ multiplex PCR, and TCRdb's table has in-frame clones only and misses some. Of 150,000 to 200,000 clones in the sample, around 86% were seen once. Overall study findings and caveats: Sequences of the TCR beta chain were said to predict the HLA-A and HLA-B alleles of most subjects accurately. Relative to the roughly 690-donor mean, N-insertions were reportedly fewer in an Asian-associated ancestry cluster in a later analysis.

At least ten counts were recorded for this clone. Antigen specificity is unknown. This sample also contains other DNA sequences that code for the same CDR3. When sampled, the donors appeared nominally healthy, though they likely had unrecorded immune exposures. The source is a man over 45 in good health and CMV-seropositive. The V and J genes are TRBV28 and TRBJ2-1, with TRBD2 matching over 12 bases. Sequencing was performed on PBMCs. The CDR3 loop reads CASRLAGGYNEQFF. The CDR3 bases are TGTGCCAGCAGACTAGCGGGAGGTTACAATGAGCAGTTCTTC.